These 21 T cell receptor beta chains share one sample of origin, sequenced in a study of blood T cells in healthy people across ages. Sample-barcoded 5' priming and a J-beta primer mix drove a second PCR of roughly 7 to 11 cycles. TCRdb itself ran the 5' RACE reads through MiXCR, one entry per CDR3 protein. Of a few hundred thousand distinct CDR3 sequences listed, around a quarter are singletons. The data also belong to a second study, concerning T cells of mothers and their children.

Source material: blood. These receptors originate from a boy between 2 and 10 years old in good health.

This clonotype was recorded a few times. The chain combines TRBV27 with TRBJ2-2; weak D call: TRBD2 (5 bases). V was cut by 3 bases and J by 3 bases, with 11 bases left in between. Per the germline V gene, CDR1 is MNHEY and CDR2 is SMNVEV (reference sequence). The CDR3 runs to 15 residues. CDR3: CASSFRGWDTGELFF. The CDR3, as DNA: TGTGCCAGCAGTTTTAGAGGGTGGGACACCGGGGAGCTGTTTTTT.

This chain connects TRBV10-3 to TRBJ2-5; the match to TRBD1 covers 11 bases. J lost 1 base, V lost 2 bases, and 3 bases had no gene match. This CDR3 has 16 residues. Germline V gives CDR1 ENHRY, CDR2 SYGVKD. In DNA form, the CDR3 reads TGTGCCATCAGTGAGAAGGACAGGGGGCCCCAAGAGACCCAGTACTTC. Protein product: CAISEKDRGPQETQYF.

This clonotype was counted between two and nine times. The chain combines TRBV11-2 with TRBJ1-2; the D gene is possibly TRBD1 (5 bases). V was shortened by 6 bases and J by 1 base, with 9 bases between the two germline ends. The germline gives CDR1 SGHAT, CDR2 FQNNGV. The CDR3 is 13 residues long. CDR3 bases: TGTGCCAGCAGGACAGAATATAACTATGGCTACACCTTC. Translated: CASRTEYNYGYTF.

This clonotype was detected only a few times. V gene TRBV6-5 combines with J gene TRBJ2-3; D could derive from TRBD1 or TRBD2 (5 bases each). V lost 0 bases, J lost 2 bases, and 6 bases lay in between. Germline CDR1 and CDR2: MNHEY and SVGAGI. The CDR3 extends over 14 amino acids. The chain's CDR3 is CASSYSGPTDTQYF. The CDR3 DNA is TGTGCCAGCAGTTACTCGGGACCCACAGATACGCAGTATTTT.

The rearrangement links TRBV20-1 to TRBJ2-1; 11 bases agree with TRBD2. V trimming: 3 bases; J trimming: 6 bases; junction bases outside the gene matches: 7. CDR1 is DFQATT, CDR2 SNEGSKA, per germline (reference sequence). The CDR3 length is 15 residues. The CDR3 nucleotides read TGCAGTGCTAGTGAGTCTAGCGGGGGGATCAATGAGCAGTTCTTC. This translates into CSASESSGGINEQFF.

The chain couples TRBV4-3 to TRBJ2-4, with D possibly TRBD1 on 6 matching bases. CDR3 length: 15 amino acids. Between the trimmed V and J ends, which lost 5 bases and 7 bases, there was a span of 18 bases. Germline V gives CDR1 LGHNA, CDR2 YSLEER. The CDR3 DNA is TGCGCCAGCAGCAATATAGACAGGTCCGGGAACATTCAGTACTTC. Translating it yields CASSNIDRSGNIQYF.

This chain connects TRBV9 to TRBJ2-5; 8 nucleotides align to TRBD2. The CDR3 is made up of 15 amino acids. V shed 1 base, J shed 5 bases, and the junction held 7 bases outside the gene matches. CDR1 is SGDLS, CDR2 YYNGEE, per germline. The CDR3 here is CASSVWAGGDETQYF. DNA for the CDR3: TGTGCCAGCAGCGTATGGGCGGGGGGTGATGAGACCCAGTACTTC.

This clonotype was observed many times. The chain combines TRBV7-9 with TRBJ2-7; D not certain. V was trimmed by 1 base and J by 13 bases, leaving 14 bases between them. Germline CDR1 reads SEHNR; CDR2 reads FQNEAQ (reference sequence). The CDR3 covers 12 residues. The CDR3 nucleotides read TGTGCCAGCAGCTTAGAAGTACCTCCCCGCTACTTC. Protein: CASSLEVPPRYF.

The chain uses TRBV10-3 and TRBJ1-1, with D possibly TRBD1 on 6 matching bases. Germline V lookup: CDR1 ENHRY, CDR2 SYGVKD. This CDR3 has 15 residues. The V end lost 3 bases, the J end lost 1 base, and 12 bases lay between the germline ends. DNA for the CDR3: TGTGCCATCAGTGATCTTGGCAGGGGGAACACTGAAGCTTTCTTT. Translated: CAISDLGRGNTEAFF.

This clonotype was detected only a few times. The chain links TRBV29-1 to TRBJ1-5; D remains ambiguous. The V gene lost 4 bases and the J gene lost 5 bases, with 9 bases spanning the gap. The CDR3 is made up of 12 amino acids. Per germline, CDR1 SQVTM and CDR2 ANQGSEA. The CDR3 protein is CSVGAEDQPQHF. The CDR3 coding sequence is TGCAGCGTTGGGGCAGAGGATCAGCCCCAGCATTTT.

This sequence joins TRBV5-5 and TRBJ1-1, with TRBD1 matching 7 bases. The CDR3 length is 20 residues. V lost 4 bases and J lost 6; bases outside the gene matches: 27. The germline V gene has CDR1 SGHKS and CDR2 YYEKEE (reference sequence). The CDR3, as DNA: TGTGCCAGCAGCCTAATTTCGAACCGGGACAGCAACGGTGTAATCCCTGAAGCTTTCTTT. Translated, it gives CASSLISNRDSNGVIPEAFF.

The chain links TRBV29-1 to TRBJ2-1, with 14 bases identical to TRBD2. Per the germline V gene, CDR1 is SQVTM and CDR2 is ANQGSEA. There are 16 residues in the CDR3. After removal of 4 bases from V and 8 bases from J, the junction contained 10 bases not matched to a gene. CDR3 in amino acids: CSVAPGTSGRLHEQFF. The CDR3 nucleotides read TGCAGCGTTGCCCCCGGGACTAGCGGGAGACTCCATGAGCAGTTCTTC.

This chain connects TRBV25-1 to TRBJ1-4, with 12 positions matching TRBD1. From germline, CDR1 is MGHDK and CDR2 SYGVNS. J lost 7 bases, V lost 3 bases, and 3 bases had no gene match. This CDR3 spans 15 amino acids. The CDR3 reads CASSEVGQGAEKLFF. The CDR3, as DNA: TGTGCCAGCAGTGAGGTGGGACAGGGGGCTGAAAAACTGTTTTTT.

This clonotype was seen only a few times. This chain joins TRBV12-3 or TRBV12-4 and TRBJ2-7; 7 positions match TRBD2. The V gene end was trimmed by 6 bases and the J gene end by 6 bases; junction bases not matched to a gene: 5. CDR3 length: 12 amino acids. As DNA, the CDR3 is TGTGCCAGCAGATGGGAGGGTGGCGAGCAGTACTTC. Protein: CASRWEGGEQYF.

Notes on this clonotype: A read error may produce the germline difference seen at one junction end. The rearrangement uses TRBV5-1 and TRBJ2-1, with D possibly matching TRBD1 (6 bases). This CDR3 is built from 15 residues. Germline CDR1 SGHRS, CDR2 YFSETQ. The CDR3 region is CASSLYRASDNEQFF. The CDR3 DNA is TGCGCCAGCAGCTTGTACAGGGCCTCCGACAATGAGCAGTTCTTC.

This chain joins TRBV5-1 and TRBJ2-5; 7 positions agree with TRBD1. The trim removed 6 bases at V and 3 bases at J, leaving 5 bases unmatched. Germline CDR1 SGHRS, CDR2 YFSETQ. The CDR3 is 13 residues long. Here the CDR3 DNA reads TGCGCCAGCACAGGGACAGCCGAAGAGACCCAGTACTTC. The encoded protein is CASTGTAEETQYF.

This rearrangement joins TRBV29-1 to TRBJ1-1; 8 positions agree with TRBD1. CDR3 length: 11 residues. Germline V lookup: CDR1 SQVTM, CDR2 ANQGSEA. V shed 7 bases and J 6 bases; nucleotides not matched to a gene: 4. The CDR3 sequence: CSADRGPEAFF. The CDR3 DNA reads as TGCAGCGCCGACAGGGGTCCTGAAGCTTTCTTT.

To note about this clonotype: The germline gene is not matched at one end of the junction; a read error may be the cause. V and J are TRBV20-1 and TRBJ1-2; D gene uncertain. Germline lookup yields CDR1 DFQATT and CDR2 SNEGSKA (reference sequence). There are 11 residues in the CDR3. The CDR3 reads CSARHRYGYTF. The CDR3 nucleotides are TGTAGTGCTAGGCACAGATATGGCTACACCTTC.

The J gene is TRBJ2-5, the V gene TRBV29-1; 9 bases fit TRBD1. The CDR3 is made up of 15 amino acids. CDR1 and CDR2 (germline): SQVTM, ANQGSEA. Trimming took 4 bases from V and 1 from J; bases not matched to a gene: 7. CDR3 nucleotides: TGCAGCGTTGGGGGGACAGGGATAGGCCAAGAGACCCAGTACTTC. The encoded protein is CSVGGTGIGQETQYF.

Written as DNA, the CDR3 is TGTGCCACCAGTGATCCCGGACGGGGTTACAATGAGCAGTTCTTC. Protein product: CATSDPGRGYNEQFF. This chain connects TRBV24-1 to TRBJ2-1; possible D gene TRBD2, 5 bases. The V gene lost 3 bases and the J gene lost 4 bases, with 12 bases spanning the gap. From germline, CDR1 is KGHDR and CDR2 SFDVKD. This CDR3 is built from 15 residues.

In its sample, this clonotype was seen a few times. The chain recombines TRBV29-1 with TRBJ2-3, with 7 bases that match TRBD1. After removal of 4 bases from V and 2 bases from J, the junction contained 9 bases not matched to a gene. In germline, CDR1 is SQVTM, CDR2 ANQGSEA. The CDR3 has 15 amino acids. The CDR3 DNA sequence: TGCAGCGTTGGGGCAGCAGGGGGTTTCACAGATACGCAGTATTTT. Amino acids: CSVGAAGGFTDTQYF.